Included here is one T cell receptor beta chain sequence, with context. The data were obtained in a study of control samples from healthy donors and cancer patients. The length of the CDR3 is 14 residues. Trimming pared 4 bases from V and 3 bases from J, leaving 14 bases between. CDR1 and CDR2 from the germline V gene are SGHNT and YYREEE (reference sequence). The data were produced by immunoSEQ multiplex PCR, yet TCRdb's version contains in-frame clones alone and is incomplete. The sample lists under 200,000 clones; just under 95% were seen once. This clonotype originated in an older woman in good health. The genes are TRBV5-4 and TRBJ2-7; possible D gene TRBD1, 6 bases. Sequencing was performed on blood. The chain's CDR3 is CASSDPGQLYEQYF. DNA of the CDR3: TGTGCCAGCAGCGATCCGGGACAACTCTACGAGCAGTACTTC.